This T cell receptor beta chain originates from a study of shared clonotypes between healthy human individuals. For the study at large: CD4 naive cells filled three plates per donor, CD4 memory three, CD8 naive two and CD8 memory one.

CDR3 length: 14 residues. V shed 3 bases and J 4 bases; nucleotides not matched to a gene: 3. From germline, CDR1 is SEHNR and CDR2 FQNEAQ (reference sequence). The study ran the assay at deep level. Here immunoSEQ multiplex PCR was the method, and the copy in TCRdb shows in-frame clones only, minus some. The sample lists some 2,000,000 clones, about 95% occurring once. A note on this clone: Antigen specificity is unknown.

Overall study results and limits: In general, naive subsets displayed greater estimated richness than memory subsets did.

The V gene is TRBV7-9, the J gene TRBJ1-5; 7 bases are a match to TRBD1. Sequenced material: naive CD4+ T cells sorted from blood. The subset denotes: CD45RA+ positively selected. The sequence came from a man younger than 35 in good health. CDR3 amino acids: CASSFGRGNQPQHF. The CDR3 DNA reads TGTGCCAGCAGCTTCGGCAGGGGGAATCAGCCCCAGCATTTT.